Following are 22 T cell receptor beta chains from one sample sequenced in a study of blood T cell repertoires in COVID-19. Assay: immunoSEQ multiplex PCR; the TCRdb copy retains only in-frame clones and omits some. The sample lists around 94,000 clones; about 85% were seen once. Sequencing input: peripheral blood. All receptors come from a woman aged 45-60 years with COVID-19, enrolled during active disease.

The chain joins TRBV7-9 to TRBJ2-1; D perhaps matches TRBD1 (6 bases). Germline CDR1 reads SEHNR; CDR2 reads FQNEAQ (reference sequence). The CDR3 is 15 residues long. Trimming took off 5 bases at V and 7 bases at J, with 18 bases between the two ends. CDR3 bases: TGTGCCAGCAGCCCCCGTATGGGCGACAGGAATGAGCAGTTCTTC. This gives the protein CASSPRMGDRNEQFF.

This clone was seen once. This chain links TRBV5-1 with TRBJ1-1; TRBD1 matches 7 bases. Germline CDR1 reads SGHRS; CDR2 reads YFSETQ. Unmatched junction bases numbered 5, after V lost 4 bases and J lost 2 bases. The CDR3 length is 14 residues. The CDR3 DNA reads TGCGCCAGCAGCCAACAGGGGATTAACACTGAAGCTTTCTTT. Translating it yields CASSQQGINTEAFF.

This chain connects TRBV6-4 to TRBJ1-2, with 11 bases fitting TRBD1. The CDR3 has 16 amino acids. Unmatched junction bases numbered 10, after V lost 3 bases and J lost 7 bases. Germline V gene data show CDR1 as MRHNA and CDR2 as SNTAGT. CDR3 sequence (DNA): TGTGCCAGCAGTGAATCCGGGACAGGGGGTTTTGGTGGCTACACCTTC. Protein sequence: CASSESGTGGFGGYTF.

V usage is TRBV4-1 and J usage is TRBJ2-7; D perhaps matches TRBD1 (5 bases). Trimming shortened V by 1 base and J by 4 bases, and 11 bases separated the two germline ends. The CDR3 consists of 14 residues. CDR1 and CDR2 (germline): MGHRA, YSYEKL. CDR3 in amino acids: CASSQVQGYYEQYF. Written as DNA, the CDR3 is TGCGCCAGCAGCCAAGTGCAGGGTTATTACGAGCAGTACTTC.

The chain couples TRBV30 to TRBJ2-7, with TRBD2 matching 7 bases. V lost 0 bases and J lost 0; bases outside the gene matches: 8. The length of the CDR3 is 16 residues. Germline assignment: CDR1 GTSNPN and CDR2 SVGIG (reference sequence). CDR3 protein: CAWSVRLGGGSYEQYF. CDR3 DNA: TGTGCCTGGAGTGTACGACTTGGGGGGGGCTCCTACGAGCAGTACTTC.

The chain couples TRBV11-2 to TRBJ2-7; possibly TRBD2 for D (7 bases). Germline-derived CDR1 and CDR2 are SGHAT and FQNNGV. The germline V and J ends were trimmed by 0 bases and 5 bases, with 20 bases remaining between them. The CDR3 is 17 residues long. CDR3 in DNA: TGTGCCAGCAGCTTAGAGCGGGCGGGGGCACGACTCAACGAGCAGTACTTC. Residues: CASSLERAGARLNEQYF.

The V gene is TRBV6-5, the J gene TRBJ1-2; TRBD1 matches 7 bases. The V gene end was trimmed by 2 bases and the J gene end by 3 bases; junction bases not matched to a gene: 3. The CDR3 is 14 amino acids. Germline loops: CDR1 MNHEY, CDR2 SVGAGI. This CDR3 is CASSYEGAYYGYTF. The CDR3, as DNA: TGTGCCAGCAGTTACGAGGGGGCCTACTATGGCTACACCTTC.

The chain has TRBV6-5 and TRBJ2-3; D remains ambiguous. Germline-derived CDR1 and CDR2 are MNHEY and SVGAGI. The CDR3 consists of 15 residues. V lost 6 bases, J lost 2 bases, and 15 bases lay in between. The CDR3 bases are TGTGCCAGCAGGGCCTTGGCCACCCCCACAGATACGCAGTATTTT. Residues: CASRALATPTDTQYF.

The chain uses TRBV5-1 and TRBJ2-7; 7 bases are a match to TRBD1. This CDR3 is 12 amino acids long. The J segment lost 6 bases and the V segment lost 3 bases, leaving 3 bases of the junction unmatched. CDR1 SGHRS and CDR2 YFSETQ come from the germline V gene. As DNA, the CDR3 is TGCGCCAGCAGCTCGGACAGGCTCGAGCAGTACTTC. Its protein product is CASSSDRLEQYF.

The gene calls are TRBV13 and TRBJ1-1; D not certain. Germline V gives CDR1 PRHDT, CDR2 FYEKMQ (reference sequence). The CDR3 runs to 13 residues. V lost 1 base to trimming and J lost 10 bases, with 13 bases between them. Here the CDR3 reads CASSLDLVGTAFF. The CDR3, as DNA: TGTGCCAGCAGCTTAGATCTAGTGGGTACAGCTTTCTTT.

The CDR3 reads CASSQDTTDRVYEQYF. Written as DNA, the CDR3 is TGCGCCAGCAGCCAAGATACGACGGACAGGGTGTACGAGCAGTACTTC. The chain has TRBV4-1 and TRBJ2-7, with 8 bases matching TRBD1. The CDR3 length is 16 residues. Germline CDR1 and CDR2: MGHRA and YSYEKL. V lost 0 bases, J lost 4 bases, and 8 bases stayed unmatched.

This sequence joins TRBV1 and TRBJ2-5; no check of the table's D call, TRBD2, against the DNA was made. TRBV1 represents a pseudogene. The CDR3 runs 17 residues. The CDR3 DNA is TGCACCAGCAGCCAAGAGGGACTAGCGGGGGAAGGGTGGACCCAGTACTTC. This translates into CTSSQEGLAGEGWTQYF.

The gene calls are TRBV7-8 and TRBJ1-6; D perhaps matches TRBD1 (6 bases). Germline values: CDR1 SGHVS, CDR2 FQNEAQ. Trimming removed 4 bases at V and 3 bases at J, with 13 bases between. This CDR3 has 16 amino acids. CDR3 region: CASSSPGTNYNSPLHF. CDR3 coding DNA: TGTGCCAGCAGCTCCCCCGGGACAAACTATAATTCACCCCTCCACTTT.

The chain employs TRBV5-4 and TRBJ1-4; 8 nucleotides align to TRBD1. CDR1 is SGHNT, CDR2 YYREEE, per germline (reference sequence). The length of the CDR3 is 17 residues. V trimming: 1 base; J trimming: 4 bases; junction bases outside the gene matches: 9. The CDR3 loop reads CASSLPAWTGCNEKLFF. CDR3 in DNA: TGTGCCAGCAGCTTGCCCGCTTGGACAGGGTGTAATGAAAAACTGTTTTTT. Drawing the rest from reference TRBV5-4 and TRBJ1-4, the complete variable domain is ETGVTQSPTHLIKTRGQQVTLRCSSQSGHNTVSWYQQALGQGPQFIFQYYREEENGRGNFPPRFSGLQFPNYSSELNVNALELDDSALYLCASSLPAWTGCNEKLFFGSGTQLSVL.

This clone was seen a few times. V gene TRBV2 combines with J gene TRBJ1-1, with 10 positions matching TRBD1. The ends lost 8 bases at V and 6 bases at J; junction bases unmatched: 9. The CDR3 has 14 amino acids. Germline loops: CDR1 SNHLY, CDR2 FYNNEI. The CDR3 region has the DNA TGTGCCAGCTTAGATGGGACAGGGGAACCTGAAGCTTTCTTT. This encodes CASLDGTGEPEAFF.

This rearrangement joins TRBV9 to TRBJ1-4; D is uncertain. V lost 5 bases, J lost 7 bases, and 18 bases lay in between. The CDR3 has 15 residues. CDR1 and CDR2 (germline): SGDLS, YYNGEE. The CDR3 spells CASRDRKTRGEKLFF. CDR3 coding DNA: TGTGCCAGCAGAGACCGCAAAACCCGAGGTGAAAAACTGTTTTTT.

The CDR3 here is CAWSPMWGADQPQHF. The CDR3, as DNA: TGTGCCTGGAGTCCGATGTGGGGCGCCGATCAGCCCCAGCATTTT. The chain couples TRBV30 to TRBJ1-5, with a possible D match to TRBD1 (5 bases). The V and J ends lost 2 bases and 5 bases respectively, with 16 bases between them. Germline-derived CDR1 and CDR2 are GTSNPN and SVGIG (reference sequence). The CDR3 contains 15 residues.

V and J are TRBV7-3 and TRBJ2-1; 13 positions match TRBD2. The CDR3 is 14 residues long. Germline CDR1 reads SGHTA; CDR2 reads FQGTGA. V shed 5 bases and J 7 bases; nucleotides not matched to a gene: 2. The CDR3 region has the DNA TGTGCCAGCAGCCGGACTAGCGGGGGTAATGAGCAGTTCTTC. It encodes CASSRTSGGNEQFF.

As to this clone: One junction end does not reproduce the germline sequence, and a read error may be involved. V is TRBV7-9 and J is TRBJ1-1, with no clear D. The germline V gene encodes CDR1 SEHNR and CDR2 FQNEAQ (reference sequence). The CDR3 is 15 residues long. CDR3 region: CASSLARQLNAEAFF. The CDR3 DNA follows: TGTGCCAGCAGCTTAGCGCGACAACTGAACGCTGAAGCTTTCTTT.

The chain has TRBV25-1 and TRBJ1-1, with TRBD1 matching over 7 bases. The CDR3 totals 15 residues. Per the germline V gene, CDR1 is MGHDK and CDR2 is SYGVNS. V was pared by 4 bases and J by 2 bases, with 7 bases of the junction left unmatched. CDR3 bases: TGTGCCAGCAGTGGGCTCGGGACAGTTAACACTGAAGCTTTCTTT. Amino acid sequence: CASSGLGTVNTEAFF.

This sequence joins TRBV6-6 and TRBJ1-2, with D tentatively TRBD1 (6 bases). Trimming took off 6 bases at V and 7 bases at J, with 12 bases between the two ends. Germline CDR1 is MNHNY and CDR2 is SVGAGI (reference sequence). The CDR3 runs 12 residues. The CDR3 nucleotides are TGTGCCAGCAGAATCTCCAGGGGTGGCTACACCTTC. This encodes CASRISRGGYTF.

The chain combines TRBV29-1 with TRBJ1-5, with TRBD1 identical over 10 bases. Trimming cost V 7 bases and J 4 bases; bases outside gene matches: 10. The CDR3 runs to 15 residues. The germline V gene encodes CDR1 SQVTM and CDR2 ANQGSEA. The CDR3 reads CSAQRTGGPNQPQHF. In nucleotides, the CDR3 is TGCAGCGCACAAAGGACAGGGGGGCCAAATCAGCCCCAGCATTTT.